The sequence of this T cell receptor beta chain was determined in a study of T cells in Graves' hyperthyroidism and ophthalmopathy (dated 2019 in TCRdb). For the wider study: Peripheral blood samples were taken at initial diagnosis, before any treatment was given. Prospective prediction of ophthalmopathy was tested in an independent validation cohort consisting of about 20 hyperthyroidism patients and around 16 patients who later progressed to ophthalmopathy. The 95 to 100 discovery patients were randomly divided into training and test sets at a 7:3 ratio. To identify distinguishing TCR V-J signatures, a discovery cohort of 100 or so patients was used, comprising fewer than 45 with Graves' ophthalmopathy and around 57 with stable Graves' hyperthyroidism. After sampling, hyperthyroidism patients received methimazole starting at 30 mg daily, and ophthalmopathy patients received high-dose intravenous methylprednisolone. The paper reports TCR Vbeta CDR3 sequencing of over 130 peripheral blood samples: 40 or so ophthalmopathy, fewer than 80 hyperthyroidism and 17 progressor patients. In addition, the study compared T-cell repertoires in thyroid tissue and in blood from roughly 6 Graves' hyperthyroidism patients.

This clonotype has just a few counts. The antigen it binds to is not known. Base quality data are lacking; no much larger clone is found one base away. TCR beta CDR3 regions were amplified from RNA transcripts. The first round of RT-PCR for the TCR CDR3 was performed with the HTBI primer set and the Qiagen OneStep RT-PCR kit. The libraries were constructed in a second round of multiplex PCR and then size-selected and purified. Sequencing of the libraries was done on an Illumina HiSeq2000 using paired-end 100 bp reads. Under the source paper's analysis protocol: Raw data were processed with SOAPnuke, discarding reads with adapters, uncalled bases, mean Phred below 15, or no exact constant-primer or identifier match. High-quality paired reads were merged using COPE v1.2.5, and each unique nucleotide sequence was defined as a clonotype. MiTCR v1.1 was used to align clonotypes to the IMGT TRBV, TRBD and TRBJ reference segments. Only V-J combinations with frequency above 0.0001, covering about 99% of repertoires, were analysed. A TCS score was defined as the ratio between F50 (clonal expansion) and ExV (chaos), using BLOSUM62-based TCRdist between CDR3 peptides within each V-J. Welch's t-statistics and random forest reduced fewer than 600 V-J features to some 14, which were used in a naive Bayes classifier (R e1071). In TCRdb, the public reads were trimmed at Q25 with fastp and aligned with MiXCR, with productive beta chains retained. Each entry is one CDR3 protein sequence, shown with its most common DNA and genes. TCRdb's processing, not the authors' own work, is the source of the V and J calls. This sample holds 500,000 or so distinct CDR3 sequences; about 16% were observed only once. The ten biggest clones cover around 32% of the sample.

Moderately to severely active disease, a Clinical Activity Score of at least 3, a NOSPECS grade of at least 4, and a duration under 3 months were present in ophthalmopathy patients. Exclusion was applied to patients with uncontrolled infections, other autoimmune diseases, pregnancy or lactation. Diagnoses were based on clinical symptoms, serum thyroxine and TRAb, thyroid ultrasound and orbital computed tomography. PBMCs were isolated from about 10 ml of fresh peripheral blood by Ficoll-Paque density gradient centrifugation. Total RNA was extracted using Trizol reagent, and RNA quality was assessed on an Agilent 2100 Bioanalyzer. Based on the germline V gene, the CDR1 and CDR2 sequences are MDHEN and SYDVKM. Ends trimmed: V by 3 bases, J by 2 bases; bases unmatched to a gene: 4. Including the terminal cysteine and phenylalanine, the CDR3 comprises 15 residues. The only DNA kept is the CDR3, 45 bases in frame from the first base.

General conclusions and limits of the study: Most expanded thyroid clonotypes (frequency above 0.001) were also found in blood, which suggests that blood repertoires may mirror thyroid immune responses. In validation, the model predicted progression to ophthalmopathy with approximately 71% sensitivity and around 72% specificity, a median of about six months before onset. Ophthalmopathy was separated from stable hyperthyroidism by a 13 V-J signature model, with about 88% sensitivity and around 81% specificity obtained in cross-validation and 80%/75% obtained in testing. No statistical method was used to set the sample size in advance, and investigators knew the group allocation.

Sequenced material: blood. The rearrangement joined TRBV28 to TRBJ2-3; the central 8 bases match TRBD2. This sequence was found in a woman aged 25 to 39 with Graves' ophthalmopathy. The bases read TGTGCCAGCAGTTTCCGGGGGGGGCACACAGATACGCAGTATTTT. It specifies CASSFRGGHTDTQYF.